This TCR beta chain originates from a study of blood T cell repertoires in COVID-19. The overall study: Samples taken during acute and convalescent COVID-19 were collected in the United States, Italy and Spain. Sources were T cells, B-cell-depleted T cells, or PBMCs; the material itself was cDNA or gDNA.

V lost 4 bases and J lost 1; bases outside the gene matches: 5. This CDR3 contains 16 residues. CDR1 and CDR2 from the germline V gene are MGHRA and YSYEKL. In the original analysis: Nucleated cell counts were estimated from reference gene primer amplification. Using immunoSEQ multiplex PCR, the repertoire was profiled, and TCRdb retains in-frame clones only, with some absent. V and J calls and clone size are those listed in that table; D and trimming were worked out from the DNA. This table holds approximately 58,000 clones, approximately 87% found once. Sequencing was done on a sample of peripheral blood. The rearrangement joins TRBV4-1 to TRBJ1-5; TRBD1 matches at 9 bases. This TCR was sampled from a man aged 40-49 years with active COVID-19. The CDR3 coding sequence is TGCGCCAGCAGCCTGGGGACAGGGCTGAGCAATCAGCCCCAGCATTTT. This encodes CASSLGTGLSNQPQHF.